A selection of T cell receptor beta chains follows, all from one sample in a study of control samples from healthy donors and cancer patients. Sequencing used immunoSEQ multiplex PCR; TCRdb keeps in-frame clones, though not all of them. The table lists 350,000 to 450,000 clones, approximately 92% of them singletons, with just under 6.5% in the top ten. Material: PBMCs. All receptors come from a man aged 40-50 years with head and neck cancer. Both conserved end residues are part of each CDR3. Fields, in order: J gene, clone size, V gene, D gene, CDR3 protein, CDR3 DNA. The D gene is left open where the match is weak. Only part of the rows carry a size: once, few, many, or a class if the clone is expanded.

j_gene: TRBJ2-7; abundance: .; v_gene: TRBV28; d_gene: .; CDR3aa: CASSSLLTSPGDYEQYF; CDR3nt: TGTGCCAGCAGTTCCCTATTGACCTCCCCGGGGGACTACGAGCAGTACTTC
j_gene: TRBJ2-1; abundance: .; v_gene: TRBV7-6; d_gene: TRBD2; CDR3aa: CASSASGRVENEQFF; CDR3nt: TGTGCCAGCAGCGCCAGCGGGAGGGTGGAGAATGAGCAGTTCTTC
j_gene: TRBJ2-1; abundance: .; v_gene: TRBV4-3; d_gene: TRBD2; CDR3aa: CASSPANGAGRYNEQFF; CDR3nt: TGCGCCAGCAGCCCGGCGAATGGAGCGGGACGCTACAATGAGCAGTTCTTC
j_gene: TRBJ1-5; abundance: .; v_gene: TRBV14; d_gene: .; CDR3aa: CASSQRTASNQPQHF; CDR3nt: TGTGCCAGCAGCCAACGGACAGCGAGCAATCAGCCCCAGCATTTT
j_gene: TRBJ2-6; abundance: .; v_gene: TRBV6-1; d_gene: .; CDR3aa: CASSESQGSGANVLTF; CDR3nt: TGTGCCAGCAGTGAATCACAGGGATCTGGGGCCAACGTCCTGACTTTC
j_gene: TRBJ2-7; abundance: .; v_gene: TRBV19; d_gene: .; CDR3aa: CASSIAPEVQGLREQYF; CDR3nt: TGTGCCAGTAGTATAGCCCCCGAGGTCCAGGGGTTAAGGGAGCAGTACTTC
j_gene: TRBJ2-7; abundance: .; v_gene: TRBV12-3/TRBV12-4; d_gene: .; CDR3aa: CASSLVYYEQYF; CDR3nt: TGTGCCAGCAGTCTGGTGTACTACGAGCAGTACTTC
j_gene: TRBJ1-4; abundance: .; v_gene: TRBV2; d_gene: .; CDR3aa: CASSIQGSNEKLFF; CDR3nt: TGTGCCAGCAGCATACAGGGTTCTAATGAAAAACTGTTTTTT
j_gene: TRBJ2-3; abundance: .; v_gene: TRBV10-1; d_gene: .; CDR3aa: CASSAFNTAQYF; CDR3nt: TGCGCCAGCAGTGCCTTTAATACTGCGCAGTATTTT
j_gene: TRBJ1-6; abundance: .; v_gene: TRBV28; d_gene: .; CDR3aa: CASSLLNSPLHF; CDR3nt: TGTGCCAGCAGTTTACTGAATTCACCCCTCCACTTT
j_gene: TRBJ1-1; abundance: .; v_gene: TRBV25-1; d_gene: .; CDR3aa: CASSERSPGGAVNTEAFF; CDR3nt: TGTGCCAGCAGTGAACGGAGCCCCGGTGGGGCAGTGAACACTGAAGCTTTCTTT
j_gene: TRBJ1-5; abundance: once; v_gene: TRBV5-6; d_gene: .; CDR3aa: CASSLTLGGNQPQHF; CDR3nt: TGTGCCAGCAGCTTGACGCTGGGTGGAAATCAGCCCCAGCATTTT
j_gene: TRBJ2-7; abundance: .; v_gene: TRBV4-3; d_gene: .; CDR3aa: CASSQGAGQGPYYEQYF; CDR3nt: TGCGCCAGCAGCCAAGGCGCGGGGCAGGGCCCTTACTACGAGCAGTACTTC
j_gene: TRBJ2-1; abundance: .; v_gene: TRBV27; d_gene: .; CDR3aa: CASSYGREQFF; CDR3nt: TGTGCCAGCAGTTATGGAAGGGAGCAGTTCTTC
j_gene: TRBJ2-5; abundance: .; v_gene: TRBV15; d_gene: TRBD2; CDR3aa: CATSSEAGGQWKTQYF; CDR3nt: TGTGCCACCAGCAGTGAAGCGGGAGGGCAGTGGAAGACCCAGTACTTC
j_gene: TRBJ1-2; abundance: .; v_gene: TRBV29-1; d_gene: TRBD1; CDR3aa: CSVNPPGQGSNGYTF; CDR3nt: TGCAGCGTTAACCCCCCAGGACAGGGGAGCAATGGCTACACCTTC
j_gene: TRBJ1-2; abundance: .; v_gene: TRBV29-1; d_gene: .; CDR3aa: CSAEKVPGYTF; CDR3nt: TGCAGCGCCGAGAAAGTACCTGGCTACACCTTC
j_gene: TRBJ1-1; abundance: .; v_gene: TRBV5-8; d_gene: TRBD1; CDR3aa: CASSRTGEGTEAFF; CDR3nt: TGTGCCAGCAGCCGGACAGGGGAGGGCACTGAAGCTTTCTTT
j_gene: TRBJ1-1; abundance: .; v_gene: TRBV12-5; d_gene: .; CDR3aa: CASGLGRNTEAFF; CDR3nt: TGTGCTAGTGGTTTGGGGAGGAACACTGAAGCTTTCTTT
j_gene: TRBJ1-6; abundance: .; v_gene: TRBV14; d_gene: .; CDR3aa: CASSQLRGQYNSPLHF; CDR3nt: TGTGCCAGCAGCCAACTACGCGGACAGTATAATTCACCCCTCCACTTT
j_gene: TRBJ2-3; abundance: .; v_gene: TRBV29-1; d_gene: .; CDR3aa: CSGSWGTDTQYF; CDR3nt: TGCAGCGGCTCGTGGGGCACAGATACGCAGTATTTT
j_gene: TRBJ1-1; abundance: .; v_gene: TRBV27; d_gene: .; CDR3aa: CASSYAGGDTEAFF; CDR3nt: TGTGCCAGCAGTTATGCGGGGGGGGACACTGAAGCTTTCTTT
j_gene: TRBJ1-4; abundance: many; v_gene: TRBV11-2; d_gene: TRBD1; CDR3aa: CASSSLQGAAEKLFF; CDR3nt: TGTGCCAGCAGCTCCTTACAGGGGGCAGCTGAAAAACTGTTTTTT
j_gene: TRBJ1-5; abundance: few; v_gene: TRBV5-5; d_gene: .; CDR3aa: CASSLQGDQPQHF; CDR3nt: TGTGCCAGCAGCTTACAGGGCGATCAGCCCCAGCATTTT
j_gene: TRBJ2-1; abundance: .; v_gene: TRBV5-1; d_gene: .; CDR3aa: CASSLDVAYAYNEQFF; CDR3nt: TGCGCCAGCAGCTTGGACGTTGCGTACGCCTACAATGAGCAGTTCTTC